This paragraph covers one T cell receptor beta chain sequence. Its antigen is unidentified. This specimen comes from a study of cytomegalovirus exposure and HLA in healthy donors. Study at large: The roughly 120 validation repertoires, a later analysis reported, used the same platform as the 666 first-cohort repertoires.

Study observations and caveats: Reported results showed that the classifier diagnosed cytomegalovirus status with high specificity and sensitivity. The study designated 150 or so TCR beta chains cytomegalovirus-associated. Rarity held for most TCR sequences, but there were some public TCRs that occurred in many donors.

The table came from immunoSEQ multiplex PCR; TCRdb's copy has only in-frame clones and leaves some out. The sample records about 82,000 clones, 90% to 95% being singletons. Germline CDR1 is LNHDA and CDR2 is SQIVND (reference sequence). This CDR3 region has 13 residues. Trimming took 4 bases from V and 5 from J; bases not matched to a gene: 4. The rearrangement links TRBV19 to TRBJ1-2, with TRBD1 matching over 7 bases. The sequenced sample consisted of PBMCs. This clonotype was sampled from a man aged 18 to 35 in good health and CMV-seronegative. CDR3 sequence: CASSTTGEYGYTF. Written as DNA, the CDR3 is TGTGCCAGTAGTACTACAGGGGAATATGGCTACACCTTC.